The clone carrying this TCR beta chain was counted at least ten times. As yet, its antigen is unknown. When ophthalmopathy did not progress within 18 months, Graves' hyperthyroidism was considered stable. PBMCs were derived from around 10 ml fresh peripheral blood. Trimming shortened V by 6 bases and J by 4 bases, and 15 bases separated the two germline ends. Germline CDR1 is MNHNS and CDR2 is SASEGT. CDR3 length: 14 amino acids. This entry comes from a study of T cells in Graves' hyperthyroidism and ophthalmopathy. Broader study findings: Most thyroid-expanded clonotypes above 0.001 were also found in blood. Model output signaled ophthalmopathy a median around 6.9 months ahead of onset.

Amplification yielded TCR beta CDR3 regions, with RNA transcripts as the source. The HTBI primer set served for first-round RT-PCR of the TCR CDR3. TCRdb processed the multiplex PCR reads anew with MiXCR; each CDR3 protein has one entry. The table lists 600,000 to 750,000 distinct CDR3 sequences, approximately 15% of them singletons. The clonotype comes from a man aged 50-59 years with Graves' hyperthyroidism. The specimen sequenced was blood. The genes are TRBV6-1 and TRBJ1-1, with D tentatively TRBD1 (6 bases). The CDR3 DNA sequence: TGTGCCAGCAGCTTAATCAGGGGTACCACTGAAGCTTTCTTT. As protein: CASSLIRGTTEAFF.